The 14 T cell receptor beta chains presented below share a single source sample, sequenced in a study of T cell repertoires in cytomegalovirus infection. TCRdb processed the reads anew with MiXCR; each CDR3 protein has one entry. The sample lists 130,000 or so distinct CDR3 sequences; under 8% were seen once. Sequencing was carried out using PBMCs. The receptor set was obtained from a human donor in good health (CMV status not recorded). Some clones in this sample may be carry-over from other donors' samples.

This clonotype was recorded many times. The chain has TRBV19 and TRBJ1-5; D might be TRBD1 (5 bases). The V end lost 5 bases, the J end lost 5 bases, and 16 bases lay between the germline ends. The CDR3 totals 15 residues. The germline V gene encodes CDR1 LNHDA and CDR2 SQIVND (reference sequence). CDR3 sequence (DNA): TGTGCCAGTAGTCCAGGGCGGGCGGGGGATCAGCCCCAGCATTTT. Amino acids: CASSPGRAGDQPQHF.

A few counts support this clonotype. The CDR3 DNA follows: TGTGCCAGTAGATTAGGCACAGGGGTCGCCGGGGAGCTGTTTTTT. Protein product: CASRLGTGVAGELFF. The V call is TRBV19, the J call TRBJ2-2; 7 bases match TRBD1. Trimming removed 6 bases from V and 6 bases from J; junction bases left unmatched: 10. In germline, CDR1 is LNHDA, CDR2 SQIVND (reference sequence). This CDR3 is built from 15 residues.

This clonotype has a count of ten or more. CDR3 coding DNA: TGTGCCAGCAGACCGACAGGGGGGAATAGCAATCAGCCCCAGCATTTT. As protein: CASRPTGGNSNQPQHF. This chain joins TRBV7-8 and TRBJ1-5; TRBD1 matches 9 bases. J gave up 0 bases and V 6 bases, and 6 bases lay outside the gene matches. Germline values: CDR1 SGHVS, CDR2 FQNEAQ. The CDR3 is 16 amino acids.

This clonotype occurred many times. The rearrangement links TRBV7-2 to TRBJ2-1, with TRBD2 identical over 10 bases. The germline V gene has CDR1 SGHTA and CDR2 FQGNSA. The CDR3 contains 14 residues. V gave up 1 base and J gave up 15 bases; unmatched junction bases: 9. CDR3 sequence (DNA): TGTGCCAGCAGCTTAGGGGCTAGCGGGGGACGAAGGTTCTTC. This encodes CASSLGASGGRRFF.

This clonotype was counted many times. The chain links TRBV28 to TRBJ1-4; no clear D. Germline CDR1 MDHEN, CDR2 SYDVKM. Trimming shortened V by 7 bases and J by 2 bases, and 8 bases separated the two germline ends. The CDR3 extends over 13 amino acids. This chain's CDR3 is CASTAGTNEKLFF. The CDR3 DNA is TGTGCCAGCACGGCGGGGACTAATGAAAAACTGTTTTTT.

V gene TRBV7-2 combines with J gene TRBJ2-1; possibly TRBD1 for D (5 bases). Trimming took 2 bases from V and 4 from J, leaving 9 bases between them. Germline lookup yields CDR1 SGHTA and CDR2 FQGNSA. The CDR3 sequence is 14 residues long. As DNA, the CDR3 is TGTGCCAGCAGCTTAAACCAGGGATACAATGAGCAGTTCTTC. Translation gives CASSLNQGYNEQFF.

This clonotype came up many times. The chain has TRBV7-2 and TRBJ1-6; 10 bases match TRBD1. Germline V lookup: CDR1 SGHTA, CDR2 FQGNSA. The CDR3 loop spans 16 amino acids. V lost 5 bases and J lost 11; bases outside the gene matches: 12. This chain's CDR3 is CASSPYGTGESAPLHF. The CDR3 DNA is TGTGCCAGCAGCCCCTACGGGACAGGGGAGAGTGCACCCCTCCACTTT.

In its sample, this clonotype was seen many times. In nucleotides, the CDR3 is TGCAGTGCTCGGCAGAATGCGGGGTTGGGTAATTCACCCCTCCACTTT. Amino acids: CSARQNAGLGNSPLHF. The V and J genes are TRBV20-1 and TRBJ1-6; D gene unclear. The V gene lost 5 bases and the J gene lost 6 bases, with 20 bases spanning the gap. Germline V lookup: CDR1 DFQATT, CDR2 SNEGSKA (reference sequence). CDR3 length: 16 residues.

This chain connects TRBV5-1 to TRBJ2-3; D remains ambiguous. The CDR3 runs 17 residues. V gave up 2 bases and J gave up 0 bases, with 16 bases separating them. The germline V gene encodes CDR1 SGHRS and CDR2 YFSETQ. The CDR3 bases are TGCGCCAGCAGCTTCGGCATCTTAAGATTCAGCACAGATACGCAGTATTTT. Translating gives CASSFGILRFSTDTQYF.

At least ten counts were recorded for this clonotype. The chain joins TRBV19 to TRBJ1-5; D ambiguous. V lost 5 bases to trimming and J lost 1 base, with 12 bases between them. CDR1 is LNHDA and CDR2 is SQIVND in the germline V gene (reference sequence). The CDR3 consists of 15 residues. The CDR3 is CASSFGRRSNQPQHF. Written as DNA, the CDR3 is TGTGCCAGTAGTTTCGGGCGCAGGAGCAATCAGCCCCAGCATTTT.

This clonotype was recorded a few times. The J gene is TRBJ2-3, the V gene TRBV29-1; D may be TRBD2 (6 bases). The germline gives CDR1 SQVTM, CDR2 ANQGSEA. The V end lost 3 bases, the J end lost 2 bases, and 15 bases lay between the germline ends. The CDR3 contains 15 residues. CDR3 bases: TGCAGCGTTGAGGGAACTAGCCCACACACAGATACGCAGTATTTT. It translates to CSVEGTSPHTDTQYF.

This clonotype was observed at least ten times. J is TRBJ2-7 and V is TRBV19; TRBD1 agrees at 8 bases. J lost 6 bases, V lost 4 bases, and 8 bases had no gene match. The length of the CDR3 is 14 residues. Germline V lookup: CDR1 LNHDA, CDR2 SQIVND (reference sequence). The CDR3: CASSNQGARSEQYF. In nucleotides, the CDR3 is TGTGCCAGTAGTAACCAGGGGGCGCGGAGCGAGCAGTACTTC.

The chain employs TRBV6-2 or TRBV6-3 and TRBJ1-1; D not resolved. Germline CDR1 and CDR2: MNHEY and SVGEGT. Trimming shortened V by 0 bases and J by 0 bases, and 5 bases separated the two germline ends. The CDR3 length is 14 residues. CDR3 protein: CASSYSAMNTEAFF. For the CDR3, the DNA is TGTGCCAGCAGTTACTCGGCCATGAACACTGAAGCTTTCTTT.

This clonotype was picked up many times. The genes are TRBV6-1 and TRBJ1-5, with a weak D call TRBD1 (5 bases). Germline loops: CDR1 MNHNS, CDR2 SASEGT. This CDR3 has 15 residues. Deletions cut 4 bases from V and 2 bases from J, with 12 bases between. CDR3 residues: CASSGSLTGNQPQHF. DNA of the CDR3: TGTGCCAGCAGTGGATCCTTGACAGGCAATCAGCCCCAGCATTTT.